The 6 T cell receptor beta chains presented below share a single source sample, sequenced in a study of T cell responses to AZD1222 COVID-19 vaccine. Libraries were prepared by immunoSEQ multiplex PCR; TCRdb keeps only in-frame clonotypes and omits some of them. The profile covers approximately 90,000 clones, with around nine tenths appearing a single time and 12% taken by the ten largest. The specimen comprised peripheral blood, sampled on day 0 of AZD1222 vaccination. Source of these receptors: an adult in good health.

The gene calls are TRBV2 and TRBJ2-1; maybe TRBD2 (5 bases). This CDR3 is built from 15 residues. The germline V gene has CDR1 SNHLY and CDR2 FYNNEI. The V gene lost 3 bases and the J gene lost 0 bases, with 9 bases spanning the gap. The CDR3 region is CASSEVGSSYNEQFF. The DNA of the CDR3 is TGTGCCAGCAGTGAGGTGGGGAGCTCCTACAATGAGCAGTTCTTC.

This clone ranks as medium-sized. The chain combines TRBV7-8 with TRBJ2-2, with D perhaps matching TRBD1 (5 bases). The germline V gene encodes CDR1 SGHVS and CDR2 FQNEAQ. Between the trimmed V and J ends, which lost 4 bases and 4 bases, there was a span of 10 bases. The CDR3 is 14 residues long. CDR3 DNA sequence: TGTGCCAGCAGCTCGGCAGGGTCCACCGGGGAGCTGTTTTTT. Its protein is CASSSAGSTGELFF.

The chain carries TRBV19 and TRBJ2-2; a weak D match, TRBD2 (5 bases). The CDR3 is made up of 13 amino acids. V dropped 3 bases and J dropped 4 bases, with 6 bases sitting between them. Germline lookup yields CDR1 LNHDA and CDR2 SQIVND (reference sequence). The CDR3 loop is CASSMRVTGELFF. CDR3 coding DNA: TGTGCCAGTAGTATGCGGGTCACCGGGGAGCTGTTTTTT.

J is TRBJ1-5 and V is TRBV19; 7 bases line up with TRBD1. CDR3 length: 14 amino acids. V shed 11 bases and J 2 bases; nucleotides not matched to a gene: 9. Germline V gene data show CDR1 as LNHDA and CDR2 as SQIVND (reference sequence). The CDR3 spells CASTGRGGNQPQHF. The CDR3 DNA sequence: TGTGCCTCGACCGGCAGGGGGGGCAATCAGCCCCAGCATTTT.

This clone appeared a single time. This CDR3 is CASSLDLRAGELFF. CDR3 nucleotides: TGTGCCAGCAGCTTAGATCTCAGAGCCGGGGAGCTGTTTTTT. The chain is built from TRBV7-3 and TRBJ2-2; D is ambiguous. The CDR3 extends over 14 amino acids. The germline V gene has CDR1 SGHTA and CDR2 FQGTGA. Trimming removed 2 bases at V and 6 bases at J, with 10 bases between. The whole variable domain, remainder taken from reference TRBV7-3 and TRBJ2-2, is GAGVSQTPSNKVTEKGKYVELRCDPISGHTALYWYRQSLGQGPEFLIYFQGTGAADDSGLPNDRFFAVRPEGSVSTLKIQRTERGDSAVYLCASSLDLRAGELFFGEGSRLTVL.

The V gene is TRBV2, the J gene TRBJ2-4; D tentatively reads TRBD1 or TRBD2 (5 bases each). V gave up 0 bases and J gave up 13 bases, with 16 bases separating them. Per the germline V gene, CDR1 is SNHLY and CDR2 is FYNNEI. The CDR3 is made up of 14 amino acids. The CDR3 protein is CASSEALGTLIQYF. The CDR3 coding sequence is TGTGCCAGCAGTGAAGCGCTTGGGACCCTCATCCAGTACTTC. Using reference TRBV2 and TRBJ2-4 for the parts outside the CDR3, the full variable domain is EPEVTQTPSHQVTQMGQEVILRCVPISNHLYFYWYRQILGQKVEFLVSFYNNEISEKSEIFDDQFSVERPDGSNFTLKIRSTKLEDSAMYFCASSEALGTLIQYFGAGTRLSVL.